The 3 T cell receptor beta chains below all came from one sample that was sequenced in a study of cytomegalovirus exposure and HLA in healthy donors listed by TCRdb under 2017. The library was built by means of the immunoSEQ multiplex PCR assay. The multiplex PCR relied on a mix of 60 forward primers for TCR Vbeta segments and 13 reverse primers for TCR Jbeta segments. This is the immuneACCESS table as TCRdb keeps it, with only in-frame sequences that have V and J called. A part of the clones is gone; compared with another copy, unresolved V genes explain less than half, and the rest is unexplained. For this sample there are 100,000 to 150,000 clones; about three quarters appear just once. The biggest ten clones account for 0.95% to 1.5% of the sample. Input material: PBMCs. The receptors were sampled from a female donor in good health and CMV-seronegative.

This chain links TRBV6-5 with TRBJ2-3; possible D gene TRBD2, 6 bases. CDR1 is MNHEY, CDR2 SVGAGI, per germline. Trimming took off 5 bases at V and 2 bases at J, with 11 bases between the two ends. The CDR3 length is 14 residues. DNA for the CDR3: TGTGCCAGCAGTCCCCGGGACTCCACAGATACGCAGTATTTT. Its protein is CASSPRDSTDTQYF.

This chain joins TRBV6-1 and TRBJ2-1, with D maybe TRBD1 (6 bases). Trimming removed 6 bases from V and 4 bases from J, with 16 bases in between. The CDR3 loop spans 15 amino acids. In germline, CDR1 is MNHNS, CDR2 SASEGT. CDR3 loop: CASSPSRGRYNEQFF. CDR3 bases: TGTGCCAGCAGCCCATCCAGGGGCCGATACAATGAGCAGTTCTTC.

The chain is built from TRBV11-2 and TRBJ2-3; 11 nucleotides line up with TRBD1. J gave up 6 bases and V 6 bases, and 8 bases lay outside the gene matches. CDR1 SGHAT and CDR2 FQNNGV come from the germline V gene. There are 15 residues in the CDR3. The CDR3: CASRGGTGGTDTQYF. In nucleotides, the CDR3 is TGTGCCAGCAGGGGGGGGACAGGGGGAACTGATACGCAGTATTTT.